This T cell receptor (beta chain) was found in a study of shared clonotypes between healthy human individuals. Naivety among CD8 cells was defined by CD45RO negativity and positive CCR7 selection, thereby excluding terminally differentiated effector memory CD45RA+ cells. This CDR3 region has 19 residues. V gave up 5 bases and J gave up 0 bases; unmatched junction bases: 8. Germline V gene sequence: CDR1 SEHNR, CDR2 FQNEAQ (reference sequence). Assay runs were performed at deep level. The repertoire was sequenced with immunoSEQ multiplex PCR; TCRdb's copy has only in-frame clones and lacks some. The sample records nearly 2 million clones, just under 95% being singletons.

This chain joins TRBV7-9 and TRBJ2-2; the match to TRBD2 covers 14 bases. Sequenced material: naive CD8+ T cells sorted from blood. This receptor was identified in a man between 18 and 29 years old in good health. The CDR3 DNA sequence: TGTGCCAGCAGCCCCGGGACTAGCGGGAGTGGGGCGAACACCGGGGAGCTGTTTTTT. It translates to CASSPGTSGSGANTGELFF.